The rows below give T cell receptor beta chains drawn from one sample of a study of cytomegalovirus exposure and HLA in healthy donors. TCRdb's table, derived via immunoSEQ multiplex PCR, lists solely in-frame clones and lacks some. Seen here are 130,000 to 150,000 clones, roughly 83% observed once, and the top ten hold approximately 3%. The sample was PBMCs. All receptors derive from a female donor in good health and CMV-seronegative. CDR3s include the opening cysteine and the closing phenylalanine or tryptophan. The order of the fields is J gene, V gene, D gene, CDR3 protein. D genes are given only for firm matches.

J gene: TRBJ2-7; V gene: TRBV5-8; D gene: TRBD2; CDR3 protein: CASSLAGTSGRPYEQYF
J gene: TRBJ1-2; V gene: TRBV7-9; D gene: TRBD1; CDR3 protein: CASSLDRGWYGYTF
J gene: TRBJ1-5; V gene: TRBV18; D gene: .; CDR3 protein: CASLGARNQPQHF
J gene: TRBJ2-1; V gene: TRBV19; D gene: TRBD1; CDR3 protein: CASRITGGEGYNEQFF
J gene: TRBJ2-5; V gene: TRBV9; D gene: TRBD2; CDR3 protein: CASSAGLAKEETQYF
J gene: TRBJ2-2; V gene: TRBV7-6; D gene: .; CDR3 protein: CASSPTSSSGNTGELFF
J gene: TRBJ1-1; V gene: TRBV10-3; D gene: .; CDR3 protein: CAISLLGGGGGTEAFF
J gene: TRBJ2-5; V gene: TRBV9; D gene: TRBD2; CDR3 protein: CASSVGLASQETQYF
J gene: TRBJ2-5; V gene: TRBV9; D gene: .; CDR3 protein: CASSVATGEETQYF
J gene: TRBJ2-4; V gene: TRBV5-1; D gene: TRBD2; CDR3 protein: CASSLAGDYKNIQYF
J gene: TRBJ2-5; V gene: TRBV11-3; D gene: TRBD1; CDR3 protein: CASSLGTGTGETQYF
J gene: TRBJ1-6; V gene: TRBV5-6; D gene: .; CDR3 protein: CASSPGNSPLHF
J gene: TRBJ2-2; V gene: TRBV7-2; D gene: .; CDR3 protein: CASSLNSGANTGELFF
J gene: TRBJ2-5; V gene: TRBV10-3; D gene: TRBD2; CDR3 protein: CAISRTSNGETQYF
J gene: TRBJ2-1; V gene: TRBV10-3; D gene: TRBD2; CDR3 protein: CAISGGLSDNEQFF
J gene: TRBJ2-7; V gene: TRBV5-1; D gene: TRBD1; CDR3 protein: CASSLGDRGYEQYF
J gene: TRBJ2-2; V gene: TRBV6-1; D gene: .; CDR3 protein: CASSEKEGGTGELFF
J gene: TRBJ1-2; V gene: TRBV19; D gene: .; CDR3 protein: CANPSEVASGYTF
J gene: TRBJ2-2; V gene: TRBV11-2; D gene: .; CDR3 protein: CASSLQRNTGELFF
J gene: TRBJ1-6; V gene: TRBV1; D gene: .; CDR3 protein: CTTPGQGTYNSPLHF
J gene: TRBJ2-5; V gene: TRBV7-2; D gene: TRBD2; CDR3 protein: CASSLARGSETQYF
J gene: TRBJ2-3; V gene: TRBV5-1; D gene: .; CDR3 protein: CASSYSGIRDTQYF
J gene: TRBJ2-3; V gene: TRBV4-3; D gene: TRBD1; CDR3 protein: CASSQDSADRGLGDTQYF
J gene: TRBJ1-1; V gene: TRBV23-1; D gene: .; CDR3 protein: CASSQSTRIEAFF
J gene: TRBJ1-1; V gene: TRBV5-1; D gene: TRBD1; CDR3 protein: CASSFTGATEAFF
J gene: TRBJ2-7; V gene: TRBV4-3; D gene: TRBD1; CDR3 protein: CASSQDEGGDRGYEQYF
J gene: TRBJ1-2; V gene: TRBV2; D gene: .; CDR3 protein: CASEANYGYTF
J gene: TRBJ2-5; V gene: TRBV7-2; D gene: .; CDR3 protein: CASSSPGSKTETQYF
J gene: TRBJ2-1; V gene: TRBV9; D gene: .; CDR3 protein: CARDMAPPYNEQFF
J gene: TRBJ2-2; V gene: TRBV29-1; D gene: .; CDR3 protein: CSVAEDSATGELFF
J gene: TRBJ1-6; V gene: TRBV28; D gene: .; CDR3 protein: CASSPGNTRGRSPLHF
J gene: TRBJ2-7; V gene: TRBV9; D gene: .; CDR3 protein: CASSLGARPYEQYF
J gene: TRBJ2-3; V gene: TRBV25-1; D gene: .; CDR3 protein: CASSDPGRSTDTQYF
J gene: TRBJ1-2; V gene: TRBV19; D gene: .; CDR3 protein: CASSNQGRTNYGYTF
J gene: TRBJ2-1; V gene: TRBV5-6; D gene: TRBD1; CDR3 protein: CASSLAATGMNEQFF